The clone carrying this TCR beta chain has at least ten counts. This specimen belongs to a study of T cells in Graves' hyperthyroidism and ophthalmopathy. Patients showing uncontrolled infection, other autoimmune disease, pregnancy or lactation were ineligible. Amplification of TCR beta CDR3 regions used RNA as the template. Researchers ran a first-round RT-PCR on the TCR CDR3 using the HTBI primer set. One entry per CDR3 protein results from TCRdb running MiXCR on the multiplex PCR reads. The table shows more than 600,000 distinct CDR3 sequences, with 16% occurring only once. Germline-derived CDR1 and CDR2 are SNHLY and FYNNEI. The CDR3 spans 15 residues. V was cut by 7 bases and J by 0 bases, with 15 bases left in between.

Material: blood. V and J are TRBV2 and TRBJ1-1, with a possible D match to TRBD1 (6 bases). This TCR derives from a young man with Graves' hyperthyroidism. The DNA for the CDR3 is TGTGCCAGCAAAGGACAGAAGAGTATGAACACTGAAGCTTTCTTT. Translation gives CASKGQKSMNTEAFF.